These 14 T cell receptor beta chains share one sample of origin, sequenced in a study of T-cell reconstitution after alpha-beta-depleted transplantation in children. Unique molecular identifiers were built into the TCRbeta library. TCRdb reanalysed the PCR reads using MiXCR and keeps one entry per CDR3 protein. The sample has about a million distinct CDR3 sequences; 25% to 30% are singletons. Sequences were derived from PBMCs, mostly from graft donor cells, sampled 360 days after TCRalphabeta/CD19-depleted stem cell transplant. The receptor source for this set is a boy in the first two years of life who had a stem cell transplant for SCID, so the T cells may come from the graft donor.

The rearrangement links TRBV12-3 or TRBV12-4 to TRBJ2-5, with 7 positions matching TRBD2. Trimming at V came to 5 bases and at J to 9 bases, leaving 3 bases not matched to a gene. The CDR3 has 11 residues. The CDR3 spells CASSRGGAQYF. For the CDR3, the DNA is TGTGCCAGCAGTCGGGGAGGGGCCCAGTACTTC.

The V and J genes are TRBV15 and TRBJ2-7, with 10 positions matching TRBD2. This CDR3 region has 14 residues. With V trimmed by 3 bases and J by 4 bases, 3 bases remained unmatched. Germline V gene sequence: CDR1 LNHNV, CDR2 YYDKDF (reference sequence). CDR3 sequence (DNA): TGTGCCACCAGCAGCACGGGACTAGCGTACGAGCAGTACTTC. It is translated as CATSSTGLAYEQYF.

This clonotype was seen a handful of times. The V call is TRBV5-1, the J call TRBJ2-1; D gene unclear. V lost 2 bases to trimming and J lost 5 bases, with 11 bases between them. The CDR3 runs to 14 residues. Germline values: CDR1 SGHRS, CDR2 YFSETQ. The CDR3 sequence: CASSLVLGHNEQFF. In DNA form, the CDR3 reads TGCGCCAGCAGCTTAGTCCTAGGGCACAATGAGCAGTTCTTC.

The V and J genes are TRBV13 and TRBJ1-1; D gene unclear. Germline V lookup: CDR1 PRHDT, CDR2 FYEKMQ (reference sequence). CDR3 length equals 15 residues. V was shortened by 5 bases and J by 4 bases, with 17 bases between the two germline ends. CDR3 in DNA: TGTGCCAGCAGCAGACCGAGCGGGGTTTCCACTGAAGCTTTCTTT. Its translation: CASSRPSGVSTEAFF.

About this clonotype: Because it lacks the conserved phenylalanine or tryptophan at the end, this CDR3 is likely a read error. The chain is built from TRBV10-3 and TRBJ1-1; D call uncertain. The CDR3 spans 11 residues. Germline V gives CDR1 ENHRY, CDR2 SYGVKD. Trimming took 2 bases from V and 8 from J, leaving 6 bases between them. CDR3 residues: CAISEGQEAFY. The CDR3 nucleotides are TGTGCCATCAGTGAGGGCCAGGAAGCTTTCTAT.

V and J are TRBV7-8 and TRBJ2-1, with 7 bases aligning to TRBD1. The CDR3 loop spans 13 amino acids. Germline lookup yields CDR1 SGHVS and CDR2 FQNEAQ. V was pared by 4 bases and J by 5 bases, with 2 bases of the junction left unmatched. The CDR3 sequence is CASSSTGNNEQFF. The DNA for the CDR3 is TGTGCCAGCAGCTCGACAGGGAACAATGAGCAGTTCTTC.

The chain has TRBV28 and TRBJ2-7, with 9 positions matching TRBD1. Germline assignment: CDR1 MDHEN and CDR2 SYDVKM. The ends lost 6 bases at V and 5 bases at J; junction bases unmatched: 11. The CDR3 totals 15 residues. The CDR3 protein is CASSHIQGAGNEQYF. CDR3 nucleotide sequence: TGTGCCAGCAGCCATATACAGGGGGCAGGTAACGAGCAGTACTTC.

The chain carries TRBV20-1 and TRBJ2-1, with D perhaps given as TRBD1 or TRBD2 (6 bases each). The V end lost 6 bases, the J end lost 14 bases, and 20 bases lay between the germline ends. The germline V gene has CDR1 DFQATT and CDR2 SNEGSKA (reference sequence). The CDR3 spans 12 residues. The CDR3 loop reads CSAIIVGGREFF. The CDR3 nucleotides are TGCAGTGCCATTATTGTAGGGGGGCGAGAGTTCTTC.

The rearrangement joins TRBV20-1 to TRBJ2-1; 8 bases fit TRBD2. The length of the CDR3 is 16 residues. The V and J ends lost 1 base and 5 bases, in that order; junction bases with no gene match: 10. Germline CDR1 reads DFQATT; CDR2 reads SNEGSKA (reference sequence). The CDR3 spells CSARGTGGENHNEQFF. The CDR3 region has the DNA TGCAGTGCTAGAGGAACGGGAGGGGAGAATCACAATGAGCAGTTCTTC.

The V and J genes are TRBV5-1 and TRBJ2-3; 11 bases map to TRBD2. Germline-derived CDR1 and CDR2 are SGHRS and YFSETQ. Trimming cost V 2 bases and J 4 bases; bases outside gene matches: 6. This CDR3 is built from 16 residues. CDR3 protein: CASSFNSGGAADTQYF. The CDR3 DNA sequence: TGCGCCAGCAGCTTTAATAGCGGGGGGGCCGCAGATACGCAGTATTTT.

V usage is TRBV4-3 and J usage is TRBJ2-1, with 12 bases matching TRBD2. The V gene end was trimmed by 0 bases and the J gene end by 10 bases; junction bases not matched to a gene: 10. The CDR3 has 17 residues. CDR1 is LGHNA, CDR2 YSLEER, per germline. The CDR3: CASSQDPRTSGESEQFF. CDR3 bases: TGCGCCAGCAGCCAAGATCCCCGGACTAGCGGGGAAAGCGAGCAGTTCTTC.

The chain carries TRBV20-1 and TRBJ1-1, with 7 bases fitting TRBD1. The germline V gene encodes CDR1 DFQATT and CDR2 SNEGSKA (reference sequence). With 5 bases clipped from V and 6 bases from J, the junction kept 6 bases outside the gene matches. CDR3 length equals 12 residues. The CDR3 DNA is TGCAGTGCTTCAGCTAGGGGGCCTGAAGCTTTCTTT. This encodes CSASARGPEAFF.

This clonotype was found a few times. The CDR3 here is CASSFRPLNEQFF. The CDR3 bases are TGTGCCAGCAGTTTCCGCCCTTTAAACGAGCAGTTCTTC. The V call is TRBV12-3 or TRBV12-4, the J call TRBJ2-1; D gene uncertain. The CDR3 covers 13 residues. The V end was cut by 3 bases, the J end by 10 bases, with 13 bases between.

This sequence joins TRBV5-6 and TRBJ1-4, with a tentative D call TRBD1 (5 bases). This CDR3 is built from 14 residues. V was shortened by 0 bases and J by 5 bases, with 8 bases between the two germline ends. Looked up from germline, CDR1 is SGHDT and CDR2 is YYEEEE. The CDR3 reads CASSLAGINEKLFF. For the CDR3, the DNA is TGTGCCAGCAGCTTGGCAGGGATAAATGAAAAACTGTTTTTT.